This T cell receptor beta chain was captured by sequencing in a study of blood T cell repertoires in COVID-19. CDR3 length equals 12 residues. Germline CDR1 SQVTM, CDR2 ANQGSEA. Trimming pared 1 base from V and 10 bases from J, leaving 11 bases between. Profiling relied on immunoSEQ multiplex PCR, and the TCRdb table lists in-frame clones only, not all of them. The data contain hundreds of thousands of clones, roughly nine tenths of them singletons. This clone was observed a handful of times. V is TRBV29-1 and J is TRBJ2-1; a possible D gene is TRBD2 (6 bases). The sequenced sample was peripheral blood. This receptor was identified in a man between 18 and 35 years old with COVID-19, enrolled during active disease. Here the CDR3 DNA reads TGCAGCGTTGAAGGCCTAGCGTCGGAGCAGTTCTTC. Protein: CSVEGLASEQFF.